The 18 T cell receptor beta chains below all came from one sample that was sequenced in a study of shared clonotypes between healthy human individuals. Using immunoSEQ multiplex PCR, the repertoire was profiled, and TCRdb retains in-frame clones only, with some absent. The sample carries more than 1.2 million clones, approximately 98.5% recorded once. Sequencing used naive CD4+ T cells sorted from blood. Stated subset: CD45RA+ positively selected. These receptors originate from a man aged 30-40 years in good health.

The chain recombines TRBV18 with TRBJ2-5, with 13 bases matching TRBD2. J lost 3 bases, V lost 2 bases, and 9 bases had no gene match. This CDR3 has 18 residues. From germline, CDR1 is KGHSH and CDR2 LQKENI. In DNA, the CDR3 is TGTGCCAGCTCACCAGTGACAGCGGGACTAGCGGGAAAAGAGACCCAGTACTTC. This encodes CASSPVTAGLAGKETQYF. Drawing the rest from reference TRBV18 and TRBJ2-5, the complete variable domain is NAGVMQNPRHLVRRRGQEARLRCSPMKGHSHVYWYRQLPEEGLKFMVYLQKENIIDESGMPKERFSAEFPKEGPSILRIQQVVRGDSAAYFCASSPVTAGLAGKETQYFGPGTRLLVL.

V usage is TRBV28 and J usage is TRBJ2-2; the match to TRBD1 covers 7 bases. Germline trimming cut 4 bases from V and 6 bases from J; bases unmatched to any gene: 8. Germline lookup yields CDR1 MDHEN and CDR2 SYDVKM. CDR3 length: 15 residues. The CDR3 coding sequence is TGTGCCAGCAGTTCAGGGACAGTTGAGTCCGGGGAGCTGTTTTTT. Encoded protein: CASSSGTVESGELFF. The complete variable domain, with remaining parts taken from reference TRBV28 and TRBJ2-2, reads DVKVTQSSRYLVKRTGEKVFLECVQDMDHENMFWYRQDPGLGLRLIYFSYDVKMKEKGDIPEGYSVSREKKERFSLILESASTNQTSMYLCASSSGTVESGELFFGEGSRLTVL.

The chain has TRBV4-2 and TRBJ2-4; 7 nucleotides align to TRBD2. The CDR3 totals 18 residues. The V gene's germline CDR1 is LGHNA and CDR2 YNFKEQ. Losses at the gene ends were 0 bases for V and 5 bases for J; bases not matched to a gene: 13. Written as DNA, the CDR3 is TGTGCCAGCAGCCAAGATAAGGGAGGGTCAAGGGTCGAAAACATTCAGTACTTC. It encodes CASSQDKGGSRVENIQYF.

The chain recombines TRBV18 with TRBJ1-5; D is undetermined. V was cut by 2 bases and J by 5 bases, with 10 bases left in between. Germline V gives CDR1 KGHSH, CDR2 LQKENI. This CDR3 is built from 14 residues. For the CDR3, the DNA is TGTGCCAGCTCACCAAAACACGGGGATCAGCCCCAGCATTTT. Residues: CASSPKHGDQPQHF.

This sequence joins TRBV9 and TRBJ2-6; no definite D call. This CDR3 is 15 amino acids long. Trimming took off 4 bases at V and 4 bases at J, with 12 bases between the two ends. Germline CDR1 and CDR2: SGDLS and YYNGEE. The CDR3 spells CASSRPLAGANVLTF. Here the CDR3 DNA reads TGTGCCAGCAGCCGACCGTTGGCGGGGGCCAACGTCCTGACTTTC.

The V call is TRBV5-4, the J call TRBJ1-3; D ambiguous. The CDR3 sequence is 14 residues long. Germline V gene data show CDR1 as SGHNT and CDR2 as YYREEE (reference sequence). Trimming stripped 2 bases from V and 2 bases from J, with 8 bases between. The CDR3 nucleotides read TGTGCCAGCAGCTTAGGCACAGCTGGAAACACCATATATTTT. Translated, it gives CASSLGTAGNTIYF.

This chain joins TRBV25-1 and TRBJ2-7; D remains ambiguous. V lost 4 bases, J lost 2 bases, and 12 bases lay in between. The CDR3 extends over 14 amino acids. CDR1 and CDR2 (germline): MGHDK, SYGVNS. CDR3 amino acids: CASSGFDGTYEQYF. CDR3 coding DNA: TGTGCCAGCAGTGGGTTCGACGGAACCTACGAGCAGTACTTC.

The rearrangement uses TRBV6-1 and TRBJ1-4, with 7 bases lining up with TRBD1. V dropped 5 bases and J dropped 4; count of bases not matched to a gene: 7. Per the germline V gene, CDR1 is MNHNS and CDR2 is SASEGT. CDR3 length equals 15 residues. This CDR3 reads CASSKGTADNEKLFF. CDR3 sequence (DNA): TGTGCCAGCAGTAAAGGGACAGCTGATAATGAAAAACTGTTTTTT.

CDR3: CASSIKAGVDEQYF. The CDR3 DNA sequence: TGTGCCAGTAGTATTAAAGCGGGAGTTGACGAGCAGTACTTC. The chain couples TRBV19 to TRBJ2-7, with TRBD2 identical over 8 bases. Germline V gene lookup returns CDR1 LNHDA and CDR2 SQIVND (reference sequence). V shed 3 bases, J shed 5 bases, and the junction held 6 bases outside the gene matches. This CDR3 spans 14 amino acids.

The V and J genes are TRBV28 and TRBJ2-7, with D uncertain. With 3 bases removed from V and 1 base from J, the gap between germline ends came to 13 bases. Per germline, CDR1 MDHEN and CDR2 SYDVKM. The length of the CDR3 is 15 residues. The CDR3 DNA is TGTGCCAGCAGTTTCTTGGGCAGTAAGTCCTACGAGCAGTACTTC. Its translation is CASSFLGSKSYEQYF.

The rearrangement joins TRBV13 to TRBJ2-1; no clear D. Germline CDR1 is PRHDT and CDR2 is FYEKMQ (reference sequence). Trimming shortened V by 3 bases and J by 10 bases, and 10 bases separated the two germline ends. The CDR3 has 12 residues. In nucleotides, the CDR3 is TGTGCCAGCAGCTTCCCGGCCGGGGAGCAGTTCTTC. Translating it yields CASSFPAGEQFF.

Note on this clone: This specimen includes other DNA sequences encoding the same CDR3. The genes are TRBV7-9 and TRBJ2-7; a weak D match, TRBD2 (5 bases). This CDR3 contains 12 residues. The V and J ends lost 5 bases and 4 bases respectively, with 9 bases between them. Germline loops: CDR1 SEHNR, CDR2 FQNEAQ (reference sequence). CDR3 residues: CASSLLGYEQYF. The CDR3 DNA is TGTGCCAGCAGCCTACTAGGGTACGAGCAGTACTTC.

The chain recombines TRBV9 with TRBJ2-1; D gene unclear. Germline V gene sequence: CDR1 SGDLS, CDR2 YYNGEE. This CDR3 comprises 15 residues. With 2 bases removed from V and 5 bases from J, the gap between germline ends came to 14 bases. The CDR3 DNA sequence: TGTGCCAGCAGCGTTAATTTCGGGCAAGACAATGAGCAGTTCTTC. This translates into CASSVNFGQDNEQFF.

The V call is TRBV9, the J call TRBJ2-1; D is unresolved. Germline CDR1 reads SGDLS; CDR2 reads YYNGEE. The V end lost 0 bases, the J end lost 0 bases, and 7 bases lay between the germline ends. The CDR3 has 15 amino acids. CDR3 amino acids: CASSVAHGSYNEQFF. As DNA, the CDR3 is TGTGCCAGCAGCGTAGCTCACGGCTCCTACAATGAGCAGTTCTTC.

The chain links TRBV5-1 to TRBJ2-7; 13 bases are a match to TRBD2. Germline loops: CDR1 SGHRS, CDR2 YFSETQ. Trimming cost V 4 bases and J 7 bases; bases outside gene matches: 14. This CDR3 is 17 amino acids long. This CDR3 reads CASSPPLLAGGPSEQYF. For the CDR3, the DNA is TGCGCCAGCAGCCCTCCTTTACTAGCGGGAGGGCCGAGTGAGCAGTACTTC.

The chain recombines TRBV21-1 with TRBJ2-1; TRBD2, the table's D call, lacks a check against the DNA. TRBV21-1 represents a pseudogene. The CDR3 covers 16 residues. CDR3 protein: CASSKACGEVYNEQFF. CDR3 in DNA: TGTGCCAGCAGCAAAGCGTGCGGGGAGGTGTACAATGAGCAGTTCTTC.

The V call is TRBV7-3, the J call TRBJ1-1; D not resolved. This CDR3 comprises 13 residues. Trimming cost V 0 bases and J 5 bases, with 7 bases left between them. Germline V lookup: CDR1 SGHTA, CDR2 FQGTGA. CDR3 protein: CASSLTERTEAFF. The CDR3 coding sequence is TGTGCCAGCAGCTTAACGGAGCGGACTGAAGCTTTCTTT.

This clone was seen once. The chain is built from TRBV5-1 and TRBJ2-2; 9 bases are shared with TRBD1. The CDR3 has 16 residues. Per germline, CDR1 SGHRS and CDR2 YFSETQ. The V gene end was trimmed by 4 bases and the J gene end by 3 bases; junction bases not matched to a gene: 7. CDR3 DNA sequence: TGCGCCAGCAGCGATTTGCGGACAGGGGACACCGGGGAGCTGTTTTTT. Encoded protein: CASSDLRTGDTGELFF.